This T cell receptor beta chain was sequenced in a study of beta chain features in type 1 diabetes. Study-level findings and limits: TCRB rearrangement may or may not be influenced by HLA type; here this remained unresolved. For Type 1 diabetes patients, all four CD4+ subsets carried TCRB CDR3s that were moderately but significantly shorter.

The investigators reverse transcribed all of the isolated RNA, so they sequenced expressed TCRB transcripts. Profiling relied on immunoSEQ multiplex PCR, and the TCRdb table lists in-frame clones only, not all of them. The sample holds 300,000 to 350,000 clones, about 14% seen once. Comment on this clone: Its specificity is unknown.

The CDR3 is 14 residues long. The germline gives CDR1 LNHDA, CDR2 SQIVND (reference sequence). V was shortened by 1 base and J by 2 bases, with 8 bases between the two germline ends. This TCR came from a young woman with type 1 diabetes. The chain couples TRBV19 to TRBJ1-2; D gene uncertain. Sequenced material: naive CD4+ T cells from blood. The CDR3 DNA is TGTGCCAGTAGTATAGCAGGAAACAACTATGGCTACACCTTC. Translated: CASSIAGNNYGYTF.